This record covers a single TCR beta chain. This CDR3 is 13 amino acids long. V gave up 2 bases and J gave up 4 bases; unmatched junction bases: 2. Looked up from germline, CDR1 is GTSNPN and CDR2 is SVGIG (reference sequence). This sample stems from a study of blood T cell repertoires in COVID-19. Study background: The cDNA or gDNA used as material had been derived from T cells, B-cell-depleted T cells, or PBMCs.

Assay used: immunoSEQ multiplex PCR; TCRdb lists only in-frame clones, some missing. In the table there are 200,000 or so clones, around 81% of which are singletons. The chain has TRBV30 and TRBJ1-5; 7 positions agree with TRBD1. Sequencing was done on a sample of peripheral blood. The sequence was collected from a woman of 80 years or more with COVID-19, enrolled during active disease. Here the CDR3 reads CAWSRQGNQPQHF. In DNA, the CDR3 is TGTGCCTGGAGTCGACAGGGTAATCAGCCCCAGCATTTT.